This T cell receptor beta chain was found in a study of shared clonotypes between healthy human individuals. Study-wide results and caveats: The genetic and exposure-history diversity represented was limited by few donors.

Comment on this clone: The antigen is unknown.

The CDR3 covers 16 residues. V was clipped by 6 bases and J by 4 bases, with 19 bases between them. CDR1 MDHEN and CDR2 SYDVKM come from the germline V gene. CD45RO+ cells plus CCR7-negative CD45RA+ TemRA cells formed CD8 memory. Produced via immunoSEQ multiplex PCR; TCRdb's table is partial and in-frame only. In the table there are approximately 640,000 clones, about 90% of which are singletons. V and J are TRBV28 and TRBJ1-3; D ambiguous. The sequence was collected from a man younger than 30 in good health. Some clones in this sample may be carry-over from other donors' samples. Sequencing input: memory CD8+ T cells from PBMCs. Subset of the sample: CD45RO+ cells pooled with CCR7-negative TemRA cells. The CDR3 sequence: CASSLPRSGFGNTIYF. CDR3 sequence (DNA): TGTGCCAGCAGCCTACCGCGGTCGGGGTTCGGAAACACCATATATTTT. The whole variable domain, remainder taken from reference TRBV28 and TRBJ1-3, is DVKVTQSSRYLVKRTGEKVFLECVQDMDHENMFWYRQDPGLGLRLIYFSYDVKMKEKGDIPEGYSVSREKKERFSLILESASTNQTSMYLCASSLPRSGFGNTIYFGEGSWLTVV.